The entry that follows covers one TCR beta chain sequence. This entry comes from a study of CD8 T cells in Susac syndrome. In germline, CDR1 is LGHNA, CDR2 YSLEER. CDR3 length: 14 amino acids. V lost 3 bases to trimming and J lost 7 bases; unmatched junction nucleotides: 7. An amount of RNA that ranged from about 0.45 to 1 ug was reverse transcribed with random hexamers. Amplification of the TCR beta CDR3 was carried out by immunoSEQ multiplex PCR, which spanned a total of 54 Vbeta and 13 Jbeta segments. TCRdb re-analysed the immunoSEQ multiplex PCR reads in MiXCR, keeping a single row per CDR3 protein. There are about 300,000 distinct CDR3 sequences in the sample; 89% occur only once, and under 0.2% lies in the top ten. Sequencing of TCR beta was carried out in blood CD8+ and CD4+ T cells. The study used treatment-naive patients who had stable or active relapsing-remitting disease as multiple sclerosis controls. Isolation of CD8+ and CD4+ T cells was performed negatively, whereas enrichment of TEMRA cells was done by FACS.

This TCR was sampled from a human donor with multiple sclerosis. The V gene is TRBV4-3, the J gene TRBJ2-7, with 9 bases fitting TRBD2. The sample comprised CD8+ T cells from PBMCs. The CDR3 spells CASSHSGLAKEQYF. In DNA, the CDR3 is TGCGCCAGCAGCCACTCGGGACTAGCTAAAGAGCAGTACTTC.